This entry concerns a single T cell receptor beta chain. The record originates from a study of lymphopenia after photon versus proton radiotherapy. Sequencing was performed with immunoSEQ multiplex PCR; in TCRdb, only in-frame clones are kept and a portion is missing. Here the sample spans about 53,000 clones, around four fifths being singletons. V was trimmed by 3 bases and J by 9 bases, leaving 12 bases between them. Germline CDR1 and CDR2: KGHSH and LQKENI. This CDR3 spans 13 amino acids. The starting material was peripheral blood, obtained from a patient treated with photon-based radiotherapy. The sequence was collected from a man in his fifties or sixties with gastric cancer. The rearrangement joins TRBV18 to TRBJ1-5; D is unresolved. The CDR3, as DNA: TGTGCCAGCTCACCCGAAGTAGAGCGGCCCCAGCATTTT. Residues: CASSPEVERPQHF.